The clone carrying this TCR beta chain was seen a handful of times. The protocol was immunoSEQ multiplex PCR, while the TCRdb copy is restricted to in-frame clones and leaves out a portion. The data show about a million clones, around three quarters seen once. This CDR3 spans 14 amino acids. With V trimmed by 5 bases and J by 5 bases, 9 bases remained unmatched. Looked up from germline, CDR1 is SQVTM and CDR2 is ANQGSEA. This specimen comes from a study of shared clonotypes between healthy human individuals. The TCR comes from a man between 18 and 29 years old in good health. The chain links TRBV29-1 to TRBJ2-3, with TRBD1 matching 8 bases. The source material was memory CD4+ T cells sorted from blood. Subset described: CD45RA-negative fraction. DNA of the CDR3: TGCAGCGTTAGGGGGACAGGCGACCGAGATACGCAGTATTTT. Translating it yields CSVRGTGDRDTQYF.